Listed below are T cell receptor beta chains from one sample, sequenced in a study of glioma-infiltrating T cells. TCRdb reanalysed the multiplex PCR reads using MiXCR and keeps one entry per CDR3 protein. The sample consists of about 3,900 distinct CDR3 sequences, 31% of them appearing once. Material for sequencing was glioma tissue, nonneoplastic brain tissue, or PBMCs (not recorded which). These receptors came from a human donor with low-grade glioma or glioblastoma, undergoing nonglioma brain surgery, or in good health (not recorded which). Both conserved end residues are part of each CDR3. The D gene is left open where the match is weak. Rows give clone size only sometimes, using once, few, many, or a class for an expanded clone.

>many|TRBV20-1|TRBD2|TRBJ2-5
CSANRGGETQYF
TGCAGTGCTAATAGGGGAGGGGAGACCCAGTACTTC
>NA|TRBV27|NA|TRBJ1-2
CASSARRESYGYTF
TGCGCCAGCAGTGCCCGTCGGGAGAGCTATGGCTACACCTTC
>NA|TRBV20-1|TRBD2|TRBJ2-5
CSARDLLAGAQETQYF
TGCAGTGCTAGAGATCTACTAGCGGGGGCGCAAGAGACCCAGTACTTC
>medium-sized|TRBV7-2|NA|TRBJ1-1
CASSLSGANTEAFF
TGTGCCAGCAGCCTTTCGGGGGCTAACACTGAAGCTTTCTTT
>medium-sized|TRBV6-1|NA|TRBJ1-1
CASISVGGNTEAFF
TGTGCCAGCATCAGTGTAGGCGGCAACACTGAAGCTTTCTTT
>many|TRBV19|TRBD1|TRBJ1-6
CASRDREYNSPLHF
TGTGCCAGCAGGGACAGGGAGTATAATTCACCCCTCCACTTT
>medium-sized|TRBV4-3|NA|TRBJ2-5
CASSQGWTGEETQYF
TGCGCCAGCAGCCAAGGATGGACGGGGGAAGAGACCCAGTACTTC
>medium-sized|TRBV27|NA|TRBJ1-1
CASSLLGNTEAFF
TGTGCCAGCAGTTTACTTGGGAACACTGAAGCTTTCTTT
>medium-sized|TRBV6-1|TRBD1|TRBJ2-7
CASSPRTGLYEQYF
TGTGCCAGCAGCCCGCGGACAGGGCTTTACGAGCAGTACTTC
>many|TRBV5-8|NA|TRBJ2-3
CASSLAKGWTDTQYF
TGTGCCAGCAGCTTGGCGAAGGGCTGGACAGATACGCAGTATTTT
>NA|TRBV12-3/TRBV12-4|TRBD2|TRBJ2-1
CASSSPGGCSYNEQFF
TGTGCCAGCAGCTCCCCCGGGGGGTGCTCCTACAATGAGCAGTTCTTC
>many|TRBV2|TRBD1|TRBJ2-2
CASSLDRGGTGELFF
TGTGCCAGCAGTTTGGACAGGGGAGGTACCGGGGAGCTGTTTTTT
>few|TRBV4-3|NA|TRBJ2-1
CASSQGPREPNNEQFF
TGCGCCAGCAGCCAAGGTCCGCGGGAACCTAACAATGAGCAGTTCTTC
>large|TRBV6-1|NA|TRBJ2-7
CASSSLGHEQYF
TGTGCCAGCAGTTCCCTGGGCCACGAGCAGTACTTC
>NA|TRBV27|TRBD1|TRBJ2-5
CASGFRDRDF
TGTGCCAGCGGATTCCGGGACAGGGACTTC
>many|TRBV7-9|NA|TRBJ1-4
CASSPGNGEKLFF
TGTGCCAGCAGCCCAGGAAATGGCGAAAAACTGTTTTTT
>NA|TRBV27|NA|TRBJ2-3
CASSLAGYTDTQYF
TGTGCCAGCAGTTTAGCGGGGTACACAGATACGCAGTATTTT
>NA|TRBV6-5|NA|TRBJ2-3
CASSYPPVEGWRTDKQYF
TGTGCCAGCAGTTACCCCCCCGTAGAGGGTTGGAGGACAGATAAGCAGTATTTT
>medium-sized|TRBV3-1|NA|TRBJ1-1
CASSQDVARDTEAFF
TGTGCCAGCAGCCAAGATGTCGCCAGGGACACTGAAGCTTTCTTT
>NA|TRBV7-6|NA|TRBJ1-1
CASSFVGADTEDFF
TGTGCCAGCAGCTTTGTCGGGGCGGACACTGAAGATTTCTTT
>NA|TRBV4-3|TRBD2|TRBJ2-3
CASSNPMGGGTQYF
TGCGCCAGCAGCAACCCCATGGGGGGGGGTACGCAGTATTTT
>NA|TRBV2|NA|TRBJ1-1
CASSEGILNTEAFF
TGTGCCAGCAGTGAAGGGATTTTGAACACTGAAGCTTTCTTT
>many|TRBV12-3/TRBV12-4|NA|TRBJ1-3
CASSPGKGSHGNTIYF
TGTGCCAGCAGTCCTGGGAAAGGGTCTCACGGAAACACCATATATTTT
>medium-sized|TRBV5-1|NA|TRBJ1-2
CASSRLQGNNYGYTF
TGCGCCAGCAGCCGTCTGCAGGGTAACAACTATGGCTACACCTTC